Below are 25 T cell receptor beta chains sequenced from a single sample in a study of Graves' ophthalmopathy and Graves' hyperthyroidism. RNA served as the template for amplifying TCR beta CDR3 regions. In the first round, RT-PCR was carried out with HTBI primers, and a multiplex PCR formed the second round. One entry per CDR3 protein, called by TCRdb with MiXCR from the multiplex PCR reads. The sample yields approximately 700,000 distinct CDR3 sequences, 40% seen once. Material for sequencing was peripheral blood. Receptors originate from an adult man with Graves' ophthalmopathy.

This clonotype has at least ten counts. The V gene is TRBV19, the J gene TRBJ1-2; the D is unclear. V shed 5 bases and J shed 2 bases, with 18 bases lying between them. Germline V gives CDR1 LNHDA, CDR2 SQIVND (reference sequence). The length of the CDR3 is 16 residues. CDR3 sequence reads: CASSRGKVYDNYGYTF. For the CDR3, the DNA is TGTGCCAGTAGTCGAGGGAAAGTTTACGACAACTATGGCTACACCTTC.

The CDR3 is CATSDNGRGFYGYTF. As DNA, the CDR3 is TGTGCCACCAGTGATAATGGCAGGGGCTTCTATGGCTACACCTTC. This chain links TRBV24-1 with TRBJ1-2; D is perhaps TRBD1 (6 bases). The CDR3 covers 15 residues. The germline V gene has CDR1 KGHDR and CDR2 SFDVKD. The V and J ends lost 3 bases and 4 bases respectively, with 14 bases between them.

The chain carries TRBV7-2 and TRBJ1-1; D unresolved. The CDR3 spans 14 residues. In germline, CDR1 is SGHTA, CDR2 FQGNSA. Trimming took off 4 bases at V and 0 bases at J, with 9 bases between the two ends. The CDR3 spells CASSWTGLNTEAFF. For the CDR3, the DNA is TGTGCCAGCAGCTGGACTGGTTTGAACACTGAAGCTTTCTTT.

The CDR3 reads CSASIGTGNSPLHF. CDR3 bases: TGCAGTGCTAGTATCGGGACCGGGAATTCACCCCTCCACTTT. The chain joins TRBV20-1 to TRBJ1-6; tentatively, D is TRBD1 (5 bases). V was pared by 3 bases and J by 7 bases, with 13 bases between. Per the germline V gene, CDR1 is DFQATT and CDR2 is SNEGSKA (reference sequence). The CDR3 loop spans 14 amino acids.

This rearrangement joins TRBV7-9 to TRBJ1-1; possibly TRBD1 for D (5 bases). Trimming removed 1 base at V and 6 bases at J, with 9 bases between. CDR3 length: 13 residues. Germline V gene data show CDR1 as SEHNR and CDR2 as FQNEAQ (reference sequence). CDR3 residues: CASSLGGDPEAFF. The CDR3 bases are TGTGCCAGCAGCTTAGGGGGCGACCCTGAAGCTTTCTTT.

This clonotype was found a few times. The rearrangement joins TRBV4-1 to TRBJ1-6; 7 nucleotides agree with TRBD1. J lost 0 bases, V lost 4 bases, and 6 bases had no gene match. The germline gives CDR1 MGHRA, CDR2 YSYEKL. This CDR3 contains 17 residues. The CDR3 spells CASSRQGGSSYNSPLHF. CDR3 bases: TGCGCCAGCAGCCGACAGGGAGGGAGCTCCTATAATTCACCCCTCCACTTT.

This clonotype was observed at least ten times. This sequence joins TRBV10-3 and TRBJ2-5, with 7 bases aligning to TRBD2. V lost 0 bases and J lost 5; bases outside the gene matches: 9. The germline V gene has CDR1 ENHRY and CDR2 SYGVKD. The CDR3 is made up of 16 amino acids. The CDR3 region is CAISESGSGDPETQYF. The CDR3 DNA reads TGTGCCATCAGTGAGTCCGGGAGCGGGGATCCGGAGACCCAGTACTTC.

This clonotype was seen repeatedly, ten times or more. CDR3 amino acids: CASSGAGTLTYEQYF. DNA for the CDR3: TGTGCCAGCAGCGGGGCCGGGACGCTTACCTACGAGCAGTACTTC. The rearrangement links TRBV7-2 to TRBJ2-7; D is possibly TRBD1 or TRBD2 (5 bases each). Germline-derived CDR1 and CDR2 are SGHTA and FQGNSA. Trimming cost V 5 bases and J 2 bases, with 16 bases left between them. CDR3 size: 15 residues.

This clonotype was detected many times. V is TRBV29-1 and J is TRBJ1-1; D possibly corresponds to TRBD1 (5 bases). V was clipped by 2 bases and J by 4 bases, with 11 bases between them. Germline-derived CDR1 and CDR2 are SQVTM and ANQGSEA. The CDR3 runs 13 residues. The DNA of the CDR3 is TGCAGCGTTGAATCGGGGGGTAGCACTGAAGCTTTCTTT. Protein product: CSVESGGSTEAFF.

This clonotype was found a few times. The V call is TRBV5-1, the J call TRBJ2-7; TRBD2 aligns across 7 bases. Germline V gives CDR1 SGHRS, CDR2 YFSETQ. V lost 4 bases, J lost 7 bases, and 20 bases stayed unmatched. The CDR3 covers 17 residues. CDR3 nucleotides: TGCGCCAGCAGCAACCGAGAAGTAGCGGGTCTAATGGGGGAGCAGTACTTC. It encodes CASSNREVAGLMGEQYF.

This clonotype was observed a handful of times. The J gene is TRBJ1-5, the V gene TRBV7-4, with TRBD1 as a possible D gene (6 bases). Trimming pared 0 bases from V and 6 bases from J, leaving 21 bases between. The CDR3 covers 18 residues. CDR1 is SGHVT and CDR2 is SQSDAQ in the germline V gene. CDR3: CASSLAGGVIRGGQPQHF. The CDR3, as DNA: TGTGCCAGCAGCTTAGCCGGGGGGGTGATCAGGGGAGGTCAGCCCCAGCATTTT.

In its sample, this clonotype was seen once. At one end, the junction sequence differs from germline, possibly due to a read error. The chain recombines TRBV7-2 with TRBJ2-6; 9 nucleotides agree with TRBD1. CDR3 length: 13 amino acids. Germline CDR1 reads SGHTA; CDR2 reads FQGNSA. The CDR3 nucleotides are TGTGCCAGCAGGAAGACAGGGGGCAACGTCCTGACTTTC. Amino acids: CASRKTGGNVLTF. Full variable domain (outside the CDR3, taken from reference TRBV7-2 and TRBJ2-6): GAGVSQSPSNKVTEKGKDVELRCDPISGHTALYWYRQSLGQGLEFLIYFQGNSAPDKSGLPSDRFSAERTGGSVSTLTIQRTQQEDSAVYLCASRKTGGNVLTFGAGSRLTVL.

The V gene is TRBV7-8, the J gene TRBJ1-6; D is unclear. Between the trimmed V and J ends, which lost 1 base and 7 bases, there was a span of 14 bases. CDR1 and CDR2 (germline): SGHVS, FQNEAQ. CDR3 length: 16 amino acids. In nucleotides, the CDR3 is TGTGCCAGCAGCTTAGGGGTCTCGGACGGGAATTCACCCCTCCACTTT. It specifies CASSLGVSDGNSPLHF.

J is TRBJ1-5 and V is TRBV6-1; D is perhaps TRBD1 (5 bases). Between the trimmed V and J ends, which lost 5 bases and 0 bases, there was a span of 8 bases. In germline, CDR1 is MNHNS, CDR2 SASEGT. The CDR3 has 14 residues. The chain's CDR3 is CASSRGNSNQPQHF. The CDR3 bases are TGTGCCAGCAGTCGGGGCAATAGCAATCAGCCCCAGCATTTT.

The V gene is TRBV5-1, the J gene TRBJ2-7; a weak D match, TRBD2 (5 bases). Germline V lookup: CDR1 SGHRS, CDR2 YFSETQ. V was cut by 0 bases and J by 2 bases, with 9 bases left in between. This CDR3 spans 14 amino acids. Here the CDR3 reads CASSLAGSAYEQYF. CDR3 DNA: TGCGCCAGCAGCTTGGCGGGGTCCGCCTACGAGCAGTACTTC. Full variable domain (missing parts from reference TRBV5-1 and TRBJ2-7): KAGVTQTPRYLIKTRGQQVTLSCSPISGHRSVSWYQQTPGQGLQFLFEYFSETQRNKGNFPGRFSGRQFSNSRSEMNVSTLELGDSALYLCASSLAGSAYEQYFGPGTRLTVT.

As for this clonotype: A much more abundant neighbour one base away suggests this may be a read error. The chain combines TRBV29-1 with TRBJ1-2; perhaps TRBD1 as D (5 bases). Germline assignment: CDR1 SQVTM and CDR2 ANQGSEA. The CDR3 contains 14 residues. The chain's CDR3 is CSVEVAGSYYGHTF. In DNA form, the CDR3 reads TGCAGCGTTGAAGTAGCAGGGAGCTATTATGGCCACACCTTC.

This clonotype has at least ten counts. The chain has TRBV9 and TRBJ2-7; weak D call: TRBD2 (6 bases). Trimming left V 0 bases short and J 5 bases short, with 15 bases between. Germline V gene data show CDR1 as SGDLS and CDR2 as YYNGEE. This CDR3 region has 15 residues. CDR3 DNA sequence: TGTGCCAGCAGCGTAGCCCGGGGGTACGTGAACGAGCAGTACTTC. This sequence encodes CASSVARGYVNEQYF.

This clonotype has a single count. A much larger clonotype is one base distant, so this may be a read error. In this CDR3 the conserved last residue, phenylalanine or tryptophan, is missing, so a read error is likely. J is TRBJ2-5 and V is TRBV29-1, with D perhaps given as TRBD1 or TRBD2 (5 bases each). Trimming removed 4 bases at V and 5 bases at J, with 17 bases between. The CDR3 runs 14 residues. CDR1 and CDR2 (germline): SQVTM, ANQGSEA. The CDR3 DNA follows: TGCAGCGTTGTTGGGGGATTGGTCACGGAGACCCAGTACCTC. Translated: CSVVGGLVTETQYL.

This clonotype has more than one count but fewer than ten. The J gene is TRBJ1-4, the V gene TRBV7-9; D might be TRBD1 (5 bases). Germline assignment: CDR1 SEHNR and CDR2 FQNEAQ (reference sequence). The CDR3 covers 16 residues. Trimming removed 4 bases at V and 4 bases at J, with 16 bases between. CDR3 sequence (DNA): TGTGCCAGCAGCTCCCAACACCCAGGGCGTAATGAAAAACTGTTTTTT. It is translated as CASSSQHPGRNEKLFF.

This clonotype has more than one count but fewer than ten. The V and J genes are TRBV19 and TRBJ2-5, with D perhaps TRBD1 or TRBD2 (5 bases each). CDR1 and CDR2 (germline): LNHDA, SQIVND (reference sequence). The CDR3 contains 15 residues. The V gene lost 5 bases and the J gene lost 2 bases, with 15 bases spanning the gap. The CDR3 spells CASSFGTRAQETQYF. In DNA, the CDR3 is TGTGCCAGTAGTTTTGGGACCAGGGCTCAAGAGACCCAGTACTTC.

Remarks on this clonotype: A read error may account for a junction end that differs from germline. The rearrangement uses TRBV7-2 and TRBJ2-7; no firm D call. Germline CDR1 and CDR2: SGHTA and FQGNSA. This CDR3 spans 15 amino acids. The CDR3 DNA reads TGCGCCAGCAGCCGCGGCTTGAGAGAGAGGCACGAGCAGTACTTC. It encodes CASSRGLRERHEQYF. Drawing the rest from reference TRBV7-2 and TRBJ2-7, the complete variable domain is GAGVSQSPSNKVTEKGKDVELRCDPISGHTALYWYRQSLGQGLEFLIYFQGNSAPDKSGLPSDRFSAERTGGSVSTLTIQRTQQEDSAVYLCASSRGLRERHEQYFGPGTRLTVT.

The sample holds many counts of this clonotype. The chain couples TRBV19 to TRBJ1-5; D not resolved. The germline CDR1 and CDR2 sequences are LNHDA and SQIVND (reference sequence). The CDR3 extends over 16 amino acids. V was trimmed by 5 bases and J by 2 bases, leaving 16 bases between them. For the CDR3, the DNA is TGTGCCAGTAGTCCCACCGCGGGGAACGGCAATCAGCCCCAGCATTTT. Translation gives CASSPTAGNGNQPQHF.

This clonotype was seen at least ten times. The chain combines TRBV10-3 with TRBJ2-7, with TRBD1 matching 9 bases. Germline CDR1 and CDR2: ENHRY and SYGVKD. The CDR3 loop spans 17 amino acids. After removal of 0 bases from V and 6 bases from J, the junction contained 12 bases not matched to a gene. This CDR3 reads CAISESTGGTGLGEQYF. The CDR3 DNA is TGTGCCATCAGTGAGTCGACCGGCGGGACAGGGCTAGGCGAGCAGTACTTC.

Concerning this clonotype: This may be a read error, as it is one base from a much larger clone. V usage is TRBV11-1 and J usage is TRBJ2-7; D may be TRBD2 (5 bases). Trimming took off 5 bases at V and 5 bases at J, with 13 bases between the two ends. The germline V gene encodes CDR1 SGHAT and CDR2 FQDESV (reference sequence). The CDR3 is 13 amino acids. The CDR3 sequence is CASSSNGVHEQYF. The CDR3 DNA reads as TGTGCCAGCAGCAGCAACGGGGTCCACGAGCAGTACTTC.

This clonotype appeared a few times. The V and J genes are TRBV25-1 and TRBJ2-7, with no clear D. V lost 5 bases, J lost 2 bases, and 7 bases lay in between. This CDR3 has 12 amino acids. Germline loops: CDR1 MGHDK, CDR2 SYGVNS. As DNA, the CDR3 is TGTGCCAGCAGTCCCATTCCCTACGAGCAGTACTTC. Residues: CASSPIPYEQYF.